This is a list of T cell receptor beta chains from one sample in a study of blood T cell repertoires in COVID-19. Clones were sequenced by immunoSEQ multiplex PCR, and TCRdb holds only the in-frame ones, with some missing. The data show more than 200,000 clones, with roughly 82% seen just once and 4.9% held by the top ten. The source material was peripheral blood. The receptors were sampled from a woman older than 75 with active or convalescent COVID-19. Both conserved end residues are part of each CDR3. D genes are given only for firm matches. Where a row states a size, it is once, few, many or the class of an expanded clone; other rows omit it.

cdr3_aa cdr3_nt d_call clone_size j_call v_call
CASSLVSRVLSGYTF TGCGCCAGCAGCTTGGTATCCAGGGTGTTGAGTGGCTACACCTTC . . TRBJ1-2 TRBV5-1
CASYRVWGPDTQYF TGTGCCAGCTACAGGGTGTGGGGGCCAGATACGCAGTATTTT . . TRBJ2-3 TRBV6-5
CASSQIGLREKLFF TGTGCCAGCAGCCAAATAGGACTGCGTGAAAAACTGTTTTTT . few TRBJ1-4 TRBV3-1/TRBV3-2
CASSSQKGANGYTF TGTGCCAGCAGCTCCCAGAAGGGGGCGAACGGCTACACCTTC TRBD1 few TRBJ1-2 TRBV7-9
CASSFGQGGNEQFF TGTGCCAGCAGCTTCGGACAGGGGGGGAATGAGCAGTTCTTC TRBD1 . TRBJ2-1 TRBV7-9
CAIDRGGTVDGYTF TGTGCCATTGACCGGGGGGGGACGGTTGATGGCTACACCTTC . once TRBJ1-2 TRBV28
CASSQYSRLAEDTDTQYF TGTGCCAGCAGCCAATACTCAAGACTAGCGGAAGACACAGATACGCAGTATTTT TRBD2 . TRBJ2-3 TRBV14
CASSLINPGQGYEQYF TGCGCCAGCAGTCTTATTAATCCGGGACAGGGCTACGAGCAGTACTTC TRBD1 few TRBJ2-7 TRBV23-1
CASRQGPNSPLHF TGTGCCAGTCGACAGGGACCTAATTCACCCCTCCACTTT TRBD1 few TRBJ1-6 TRBV12-3/TRBV12-4
CASSDLAGAHYEQYF TGCGCCAGCAGCGACCTAGCGGGGGCGCACTACGAGCAGTACTTC TRBD2 once TRBJ2-7 TRBV5-1
CASSLEGGQRYGYTF TGTGCCAGCAGCTTAGAAGGCGGACAACGCTATGGCTACACCTTC . . TRBJ1-2 TRBV7-9
CASSQDFNSPLHF TGTGCCAGCAGCCAGGACTTTAATTCACCCCTCCACTTT . . TRBJ1-6 TRBV5-5
CASMAGASDTQYF TGTGCCAGTATGGCGGGGGCCTCAGATACGCAGTATTTT . . TRBJ2-3 TRBV19
CASSHEGQGIVGKLFF TGTGCCAGCAGCCACGAGGGACAGGGAATCGTAGGAAAACTGTTTTTT TRBD1 . TRBJ1-4 TRBV5-8
CASSLGWGTGGGEQYF TGCGCCAGCAGCTTGGGTTGGGGGACAGGGGGGGGCGAGCAGTACTTC TRBD1 . TRBJ2-7 TRBV5-1
CASRKDRTLENEQYF TGTGCCAGCAGAAAAGACAGGACCCTTGAAAATGAGCAGTACTTC . many TRBJ2-7 TRBV11-1
CASSQLTGYGTQYF TGCGCCAGCAGCCAACTAACAGGGTATGGGACCCAGTACTTC . . TRBJ2-5 TRBV4-1
CATSRGRQGTDTQYF TGTGCCACCAGCAGAGGGAGGCAGGGCACAGATACGCAGTATTTT . . TRBJ2-3 TRBV15
CASSPGLAGGETQYF TGTGCCAGCAGCCCGGGACTAGCGGGGGGGGAGACCCAGTACTTC TRBD2 . TRBJ2-5 TRBV3-1/TRBV3-2
CASASRGFPLPNTEAFF TGCGCCAGCGCGTCGAGGGGGTTCCCCTTGCCTAACACTGAAGCTTTCTTT . many TRBJ1-1 TRBV4-1
CASSESNRGTEAFF TGTGCCAGCAGTGAATCTAACCGGGGCACTGAAGCTTTCTTT . . TRBJ1-1 TRBV25-1
CASSLEWAGSGNTIYF TGCGCCAGCAGCTTGGAGTGGGCAGGCTCTGGAAACACCATATATTTT . . TRBJ1-3 TRBV5-1
CASSVQGFTNTGELFF TGTGCCAGCAGCGTTCAGGGGTTTACGAACACCGGGGAGCTGTTTTTT . . TRBJ2-2 TRBV5-6
CASSLGGRNTIYF TGCGCCAGCAGCTTGGGAGGGAGAAACACCATATATTTT . . TRBJ1-3 TRBV5-1
CASSPPGTTKINEQFF TGTGCCAGCTCACCACCCGGGACTACTAAGATAAATGAGCAGTTCTTC TRBD2 . TRBJ2-1 TRBV18
CASSLGQASSGNTIYF TGTGCCAGCTCACTTGGACAGGCAAGCTCTGGAAACACTATATATTTT TRBD1 . TRBJ1-3 TRBV18
CASAGRGGIENEKLFF TGCGCCAGCGCGGGGAGGGGCGGGATAGAGAATGAAAAACTGTTTTTT . . TRBJ1-4 TRBV10-2
CASTQDREGELFF TGTGCCAGCACTCAGGACAGGGAAGGGGAGCTGTTTTTT TRBD1 few TRBJ2-2 TRBV2
CSATVGQLNTEAFF TGCAGCGCCACAGTAGGACAATTGAACACTGAAGCTTTCTTT . . TRBJ1-1 TRBV29-1
CASSPSLGQGGTEAFF TGTGCCAGCAGCCCATCACTCGGTCAGGGTGGGACTGAAGCTTTCTTT . . TRBJ1-1 TRBV3-1/TRBV3-2
CASSLSGRGIGSGQFF TGCGCCAGCAGCCTTAGCGGGAGGGGCATAGGGAGTGGGCAGTTCTTC TRBD2 . TRBJ2-1 TRBV5-1
CASSRDRGLEAFF TGTGCCAGCAGCCGCGACAGGGGGCTGGAAGCTTTCTTT TRBD1 . TRBJ1-1 TRBV4-2
CASSIGTGGLDQPQHF TGCGCCAGCAGTATCGGGACAGGGGGCCTGGATCAGCCCCAGCATTTT TRBD1 . TRBJ1-5 TRBV5-1
CASSSGQGASIEQFF TGTGCCAGCAGCTCCGGACAGGGGGCGAGTATTGAGCAGTTCTTC TRBD1 . TRBJ2-1 TRBV11-3
CASSRPTSREQYF TGTGCCAGCAGCCGGCCGACTAGCCGAGAGCAGTACTTC TRBD2 . TRBJ2-7 TRBV7-2
CASSHRGANVLTF TGTGCCAGCAGTCATAGAGGGGCCAACGTCCTGACTTTC . few TRBJ2-6 TRBV28
CAWGRGVSYEQYF TGTGCCTGGGGGCGGGGGGTGTCCTACGAGCAGTACTTC TRBD2 once TRBJ2-7 TRBV30
CATSGDFRDNNQPQHF TGTGCCACCAGCGGGGATTTCCGGGACAACAATCAGCCCCAGCATTTT . . TRBJ1-5 TRBV15
CASSPQGGGNTIYF TGTGCCAGCAGCCCCCAGGGGGGAGGAAACACCATATATTTT TRBD1 . TRBJ1-3 TRBV7-9
CAISGTGGTYEQYF TGTGCCATCAGTGGTACGGGGGGAACCTACGAGCAGTACTTC TRBD2 . TRBJ2-7 TRBV10-3
CASSSHGTGNYEQYF TGTGCCAGCAGTTCCCACGGGACAGGGAACTACGAGCAGTACTTC TRBD1 many TRBJ2-7 TRBV28
CASSAVGSGGVDTQYF TGTGCCAGCAGCGCGGTGGGGAGCGGGGGGGTAGATACGCAGTATTTT TRBD2 . TRBJ2-3 TRBV9
CASSSPARDRGLNRYGYTF TGTGCCAGCAGCTCCCCGGCTCGGGACAGGGGGCTTAACAGATACGGCTACACCTTC TRBD1 . TRBJ1-2 TRBV5-6
CASSELGGDEKLFF TGTGCCAGCAGTGAATTAGGGGGCGATGAAAAACTGTTTTTT TRBD1 . TRBJ1-4 TRBV25-1